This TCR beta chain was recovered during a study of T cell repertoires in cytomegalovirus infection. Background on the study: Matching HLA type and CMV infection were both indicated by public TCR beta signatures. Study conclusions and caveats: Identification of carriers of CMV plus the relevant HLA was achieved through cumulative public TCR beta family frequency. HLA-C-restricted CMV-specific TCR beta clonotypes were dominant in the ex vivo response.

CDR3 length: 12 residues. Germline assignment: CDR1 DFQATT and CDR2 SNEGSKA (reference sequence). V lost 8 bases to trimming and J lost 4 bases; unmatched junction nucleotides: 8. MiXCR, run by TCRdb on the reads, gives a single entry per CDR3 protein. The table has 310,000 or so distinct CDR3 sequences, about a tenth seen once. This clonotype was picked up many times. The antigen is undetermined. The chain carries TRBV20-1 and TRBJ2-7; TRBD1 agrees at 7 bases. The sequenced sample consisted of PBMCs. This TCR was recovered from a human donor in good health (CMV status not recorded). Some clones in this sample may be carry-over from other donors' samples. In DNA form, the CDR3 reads TGCAGTCTCGGGACAGCCGCATACGAGCAGTACTTC. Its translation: CSLGTAAYEQYF.